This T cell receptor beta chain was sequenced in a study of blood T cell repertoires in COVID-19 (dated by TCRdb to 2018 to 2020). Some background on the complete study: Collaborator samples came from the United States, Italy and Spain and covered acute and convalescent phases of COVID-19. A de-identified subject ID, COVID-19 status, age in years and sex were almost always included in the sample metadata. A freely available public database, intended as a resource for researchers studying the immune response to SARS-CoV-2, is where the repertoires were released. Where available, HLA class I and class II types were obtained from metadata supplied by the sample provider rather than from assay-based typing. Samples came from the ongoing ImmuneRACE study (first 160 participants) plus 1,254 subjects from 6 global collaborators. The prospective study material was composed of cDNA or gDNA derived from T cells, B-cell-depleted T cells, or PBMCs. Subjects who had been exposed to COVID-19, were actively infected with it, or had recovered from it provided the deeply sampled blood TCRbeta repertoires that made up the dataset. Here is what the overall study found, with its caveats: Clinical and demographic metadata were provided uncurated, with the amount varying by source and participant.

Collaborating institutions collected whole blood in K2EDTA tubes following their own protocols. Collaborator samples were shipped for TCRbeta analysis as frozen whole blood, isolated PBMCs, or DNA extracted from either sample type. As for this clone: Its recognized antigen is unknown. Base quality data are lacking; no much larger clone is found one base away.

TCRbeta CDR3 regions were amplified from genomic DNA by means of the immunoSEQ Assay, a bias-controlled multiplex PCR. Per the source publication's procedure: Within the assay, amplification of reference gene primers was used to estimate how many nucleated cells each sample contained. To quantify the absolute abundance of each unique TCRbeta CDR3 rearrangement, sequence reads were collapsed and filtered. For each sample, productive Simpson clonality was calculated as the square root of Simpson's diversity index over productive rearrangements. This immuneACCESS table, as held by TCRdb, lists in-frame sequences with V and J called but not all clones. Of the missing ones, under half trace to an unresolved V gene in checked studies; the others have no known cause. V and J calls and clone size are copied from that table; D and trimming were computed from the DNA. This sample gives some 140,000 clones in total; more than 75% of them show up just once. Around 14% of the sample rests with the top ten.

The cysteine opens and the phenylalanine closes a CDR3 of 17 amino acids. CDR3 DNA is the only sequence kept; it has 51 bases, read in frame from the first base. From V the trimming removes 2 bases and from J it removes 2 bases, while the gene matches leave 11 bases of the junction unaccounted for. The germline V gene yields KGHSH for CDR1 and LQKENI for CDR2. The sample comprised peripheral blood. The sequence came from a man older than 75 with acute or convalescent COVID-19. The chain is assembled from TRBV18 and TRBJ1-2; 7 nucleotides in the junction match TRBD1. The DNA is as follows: TGTGCCAGCTCACCATTACACCCCGGGACAGCCAACTATGGCTACACCTTC. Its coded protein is CASSPLHPGTANYGYTF.